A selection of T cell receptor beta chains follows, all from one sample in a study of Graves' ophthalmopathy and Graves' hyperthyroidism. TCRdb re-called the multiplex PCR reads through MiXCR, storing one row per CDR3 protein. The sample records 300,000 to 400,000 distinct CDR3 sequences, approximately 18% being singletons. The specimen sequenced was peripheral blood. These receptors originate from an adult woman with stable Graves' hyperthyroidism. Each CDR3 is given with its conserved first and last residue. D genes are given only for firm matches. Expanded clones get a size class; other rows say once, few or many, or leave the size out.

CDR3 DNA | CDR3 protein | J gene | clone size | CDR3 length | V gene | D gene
TGTGCCAGCAGGCCCCATGAAGCCAACTACGAGCAGTACTTC | CASRPHEANYEQYF | TRBJ2-7 | - | 14 | TRBV6-1 | -
TGTGCCAGCACTTTGAACAGGGAGGCCTATGGCTACACCTTC | CASTLNREAYGYTF | TRBJ1-2 | many | 14 | TRBV6-5 | -
TGTGCCAGCAGTGAGGTTTTACGAGATACGCAGTATTTT | CASSEVLRDTQYF | TRBJ2-3 | - | 13 | TRBV6-1 | -
TGTGCCAGCAGTTCAGGGTTGGGAAACACTGAAGCTTTCTTT | CASSSGLGNTEAFF | TRBJ1-1 | many | 14 | TRBV28 | -
TGTGCCAGCAGCCCAACCCGACTAGCGGGAGACACCGGGGAGCTGTTTTTT | CASSPTRLAGDTGELFF | TRBJ2-2 | many | 17 | TRBV11-2 | TRBD2
TGTGCCTGGAGTACCCGGGACCTCGGGGGGGACACCATATATTTT | CAWSTRDLGGDTIYF | TRBJ1-3 | - | 15 | TRBV30 | -
TGTGCCAGCAGTTTGCTTCTCAGCGCGAACACCGGGGAGCTGTTTTTT | CASSLLLSANTGELFF | TRBJ2-2 | medium-sized | 16 | TRBV12-3/TRBV12-4 | -
TGTGCCAGCAGTGAAGTTCGGAGCGGTGGCTACACCTTC | CASSEVRSGGYTF | TRBJ1-2 | many | 13 | TRBV6-1 | -
TGTGCCAGCAGGGACCTGATGACCTCAGGGGCTGGAAACACCATATATTTT | CASRDLMTSGAGNTIYF | TRBJ1-3 | few | 17 | TRBV12-3/TRBV12-4 | -
TGTGCCAGCAGCCCCCCCGACAGGAGTGCCTACGAGCAGTACTTC | CASSPPDRSAYEQYF | TRBJ2-7 | many | 15 | TRBV28 | -
TGTGCCAGCAGCACCACTAGCGGTCCCCACGAGCAGTACTTC | CASSTTSGPHEQYF | TRBJ2-7 | many | 14 | TRBV7-2 | TRBD2
TGTGCAACCCGACCCAGCGGAGAATCAGAGACCCAGTACTTC | CATRPSGESETQYF | TRBJ2-5 | many | 14 | TRBV10-3 | -
TGTGCCAGCAGAACCGGACGGGGGGAAGCTTTCTTT | CASRTGRGEAFF | TRBJ1-1 | many | 12 | TRBV6-2/TRBV6-3 | -
TGTGCCAGCAGTTCCACACGCGGCTACACCTTC | CASSSTRGYTF | TRBJ1-2 | many | 11 | TRBV6-5 | -
TGCAGCGCCGGGACTAGCGCCGCCTACGAGCAGTACTTC | CSAGTSAAYEQYF | TRBJ2-7 | many | 13 | TRBV29-1 | TRBD2
TGTGCCAGCAGCGTAGGGGTGGCCGGGGAGCTGTTTTTT | CASSVGVAGELFF | TRBJ2-2 | - | 13 | TRBV9 | -
TGTGCCAGCAGTTTACCGCACAGGGGAACTGGAAACACCATATATTTT | CASSLPHRGTGNTIYF | TRBJ1-3 | many | 16 | TRBV12-3/TRBV12-4 | TRBD1
TGTGCCAGCAGCCAAGACCGAGGGGGCGGGGAGACCCAGTACTTC | CASSQDRGGGETQYF | TRBJ2-5 | many | 15 | TRBV14 | TRBD1
TGCAGCGTCCCGGGACTAGCGGGAAGGGAGACCCAGTACTTC | CSVPGLAGRETQYF | TRBJ2-5 | - | 14 | TRBV29-1 | TRBD2
TGTGCCACTACTACGGGGGACGAGCAGTACTTC | CATTTGDEQYF | TRBJ2-7 | many | 11 | TRBV6-2/TRBV6-3 | -
TGTGCCAGCGGGAGAGGAGGCCCGTCCACAGATACGCAGTATTTT | CASGRGGPSTDTQYF | TRBJ2-3 | many | 15 | TRBV6-1 | -
TGTGCCAGCAGTTACGTCCGGGTCACTGAGACCCAGTACTTC | CASSYVRVTETQYF | TRBJ2-5 | - | 14 | TRBV6-2/TRBV6-3 | -
TGTGCCAGCACCGAAGGGGGGGGCCTCACCGGGGAGCTGTTTTTT | CASTEGGGLTGELFF | TRBJ2-2 | - | 15 | TRBV6-1 | -
TGTGCCAGCAGCTTAAGCGCGGGAGGAGCCGGGGAGCTGTTTTTT | CASSLSAGGAGELFF | TRBJ2-2 | many | 15 | TRBV7-9 | TRBD2
TGTGCCATCAGTGAGAGGGACAGCCAAGAGACCCAGTACTTC | CAISERDSQETQYF | TRBJ2-5 | many | 14 | TRBV10-3 | TRBD1
TGTGCTAGTGGTTTGGGTAGGGTACAGTACTTC | CASGLGRVQYF | TRBJ2-5 | few | 11 | TRBV12-5 | -
TGTGCCAGCAGGACAGGACTAGCCCAAGAGACCCAGTACTTC | CASRTGLAQETQYF | TRBJ2-5 | many | 14 | TRBV6-5 | TRBD2
TGTGCCAGCAGTGAATTGGGTGATAGCAATCAGCCCCAGCATTTT | CASSELGDSNQPQHF | TRBJ1-5 | many | 15 | TRBV6-1 | -
TGTGCCAGCAGTCCAGGACTAGCGGGAGCTACAGATACGCAGTATTTT | CASSPGLAGATDTQYF | TRBJ2-3 | many | 16 | TRBV12-3/TRBV12-4 | TRBD2
TGCAGTGCTAGAGGGGTCTACACCTACGAGCAGTACTTC | CSARGVYTYEQYF | TRBJ2-7 | few | 13 | TRBV20-1 | -
TGTGCCAGCAGCGGTCCGGGACAGGGCTGGACTGAAGCTTTCTTT | CASSGPGQGWTEAFF | TRBJ1-1 | many | 15 | TRBV3-1 | TRBD1
TGTGCCAGCAGTAGGTACCAATGGGATGGCTACACCTTC | CASSRYQWDGYTF | TRBJ1-2 | many | 13 | TRBV6-1 | -
TGTGCCAGCTGGACGGGACAGAGCTCCTACGAGCAGTACTTC | CASWTGQSSYEQYF | TRBJ2-7 | medium-sized | 14 | TRBV28 | TRBD1
TGTGCCAGCAGCTCCTACCGGGACGAGCAGTACTTC | CASSSYRDEQYF | TRBJ2-7 | many | 12 | TRBV11-2 | -
TGTGCCAGTGGCGGGACCAGTCCCGGGGAGCTGTCTTTT | CASGGTSPGELSF | TRBJ2-2 | many | 13 | TRBV19 | -
TGCGCCAGCAGCTTAGGCCCGACGGCGAACACCGGGGAGCTGTTTTTT | CASSLGPTANTGELFF | TRBJ2-2 | many | 16 | TRBV5-1 | -
TGTGCCAGCAGTGAAGGGCTAGCGGCGAACACCGGGGAGCTGTGTTTT | CASSEGLAANTGELCF | TRBJ2-2 | - | 16 | TRBV6-1 | TRBD2
TGTGCCAGCAGTTACTCACATTGGGGCAATCAGCCCCAGCATTTT | CASSYSHWGNQPQHF | TRBJ1-5 | many | 15 | TRBV6-5 | -
TGTGCCAGCAGTTGGGGGTCCACCGGGGAGCTGTTTTTT | CASSWGSTGELFF | TRBJ2-2 | many | 13 | TRBV28 | -
TGTGCCAGCAGCTCTCCCACGGTGGACACCGGGGAGCTGTTTTTT | CASSSPTVDTGELFF | TRBJ2-2 | many | 15 | TRBV6-1 | -
TGTGCCAGCAGCCCAGACAGGGTTAGTGGCTACACCTTC | CASSPDRVSGYTF | TRBJ1-2 | many | 13 | TRBV12-3/TRBV12-4 | TRBD1
TGTGCCAGCAGCTTAGCTGGAGGAGACTATGGCTACACCTTC | CASSLAGGDYGYTF | TRBJ1-2 | many | 14 | TRBV7-2 | -